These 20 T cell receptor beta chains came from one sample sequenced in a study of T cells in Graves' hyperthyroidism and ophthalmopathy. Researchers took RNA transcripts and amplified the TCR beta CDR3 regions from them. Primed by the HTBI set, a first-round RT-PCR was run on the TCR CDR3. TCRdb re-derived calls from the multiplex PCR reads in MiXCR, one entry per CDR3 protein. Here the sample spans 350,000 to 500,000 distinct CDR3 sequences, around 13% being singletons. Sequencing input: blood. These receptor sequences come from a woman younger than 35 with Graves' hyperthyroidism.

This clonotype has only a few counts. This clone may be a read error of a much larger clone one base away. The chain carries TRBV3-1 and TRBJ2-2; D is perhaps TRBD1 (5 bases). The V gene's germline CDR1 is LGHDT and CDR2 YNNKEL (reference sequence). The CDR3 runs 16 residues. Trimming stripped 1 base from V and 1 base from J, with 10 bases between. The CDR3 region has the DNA TGTGCCAGCAGCCAAGGGGCAGGGAAGAACACCGGGGAGCTGTTTTTT. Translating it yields CASSQGAGKNTGELFF.

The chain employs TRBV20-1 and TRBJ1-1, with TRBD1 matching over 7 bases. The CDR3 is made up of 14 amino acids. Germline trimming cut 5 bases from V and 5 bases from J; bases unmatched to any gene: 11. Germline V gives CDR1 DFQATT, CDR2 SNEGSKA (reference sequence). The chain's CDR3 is CSAESPGGWTEAFF. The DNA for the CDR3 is TGCAGTGCTGAGAGCCCAGGGGGATGGACTGAAGCTTTCTTT.

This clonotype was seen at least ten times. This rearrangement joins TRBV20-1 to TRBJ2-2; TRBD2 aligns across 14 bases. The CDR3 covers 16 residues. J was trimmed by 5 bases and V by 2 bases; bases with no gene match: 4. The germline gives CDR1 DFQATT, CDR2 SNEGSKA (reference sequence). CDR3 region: CSARRLAGGETGELFF. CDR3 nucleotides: TGCAGTGCTAGACGACTAGCGGGAGGGGAAACCGGGGAGCTGTTTTTT.

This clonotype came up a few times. The CDR3 sequence is CASSGDNQETQYF. DNA of the CDR3: TGTGCCAGCAGTGGGGACAACCAAGAGACCCAGTACTTC. This rearrangement joins TRBV2 to TRBJ2-5; a possible D gene is TRBD1 (6 bases). The CDR3 covers 13 residues. The germline gives CDR1 SNHLY, CDR2 FYNNEI. Trimming left V 4 bases short and J 0 bases short, with 6 bases between. The variable domain in full, completed from reference TRBV2 and TRBJ2-5, reads EPEVTQTPSHQVTQMGQEVILRCVPISNHLYFYWYRQILGQKVEFLVSFYNNEISEKSEIFDDQFSVERPDGSNFTLKIRSTKLEDSAMYFCASSGDNQETQYFGPGTRLLVL.

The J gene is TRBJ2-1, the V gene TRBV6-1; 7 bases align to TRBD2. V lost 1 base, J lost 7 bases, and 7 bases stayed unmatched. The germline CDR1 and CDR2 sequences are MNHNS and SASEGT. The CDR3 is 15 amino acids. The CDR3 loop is CASSEVLAPGNEQFF. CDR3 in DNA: TGTGCCAGCAGTGAAGTACTAGCGCCTGGGAATGAGCAGTTCTTC.

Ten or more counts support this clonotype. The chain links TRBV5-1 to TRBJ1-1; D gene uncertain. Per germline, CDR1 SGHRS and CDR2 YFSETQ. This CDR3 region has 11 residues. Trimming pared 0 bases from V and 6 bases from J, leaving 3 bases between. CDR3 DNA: TGCGCCAGCAGCTTGGAAGCTGAAGCTTTCTTT. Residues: CASSLEAEAFF.

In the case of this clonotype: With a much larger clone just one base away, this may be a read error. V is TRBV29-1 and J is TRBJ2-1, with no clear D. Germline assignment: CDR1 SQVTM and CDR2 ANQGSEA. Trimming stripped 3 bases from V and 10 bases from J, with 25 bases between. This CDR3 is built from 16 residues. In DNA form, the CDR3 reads TGCAGCGTTGACGGCCTCCCAGGCAGGAATGTCGACGAGCAGTTCTTC. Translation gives CSVDGLPGRNVDEQFF.

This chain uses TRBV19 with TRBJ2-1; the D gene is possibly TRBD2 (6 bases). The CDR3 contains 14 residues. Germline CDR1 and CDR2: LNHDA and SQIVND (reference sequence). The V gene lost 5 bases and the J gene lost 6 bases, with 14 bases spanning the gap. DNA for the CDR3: TGTGCCAGTAGTGGCTCGGGACTCCGCAATGAGCAGTTCTTC. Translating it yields CASSGSGLRNEQFF.

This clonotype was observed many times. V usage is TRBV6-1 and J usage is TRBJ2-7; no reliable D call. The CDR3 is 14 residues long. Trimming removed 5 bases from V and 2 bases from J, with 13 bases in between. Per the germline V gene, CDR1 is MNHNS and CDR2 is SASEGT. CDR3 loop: CASSYNEAAYEQYF. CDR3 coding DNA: TGTGCCAGCAGTTACAATGAGGCCGCCTACGAGCAGTACTTC.

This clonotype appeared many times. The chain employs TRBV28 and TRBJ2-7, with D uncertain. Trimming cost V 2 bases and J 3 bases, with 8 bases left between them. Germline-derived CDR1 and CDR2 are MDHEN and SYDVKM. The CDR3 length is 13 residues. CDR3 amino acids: CASSLDGLYEQYF. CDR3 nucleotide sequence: TGTGCCAGCAGTTTAGACGGTCTCTACGAGCAGTACTTC.

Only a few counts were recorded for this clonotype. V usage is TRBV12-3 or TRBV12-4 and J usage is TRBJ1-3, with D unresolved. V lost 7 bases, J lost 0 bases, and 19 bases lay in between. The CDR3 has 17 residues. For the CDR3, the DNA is TGTGCCAGCACCGGGAGTCCCCTCTTGGGCTCTGGAAACACCATATATTTT. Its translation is CASTGSPLLGSGNTIYF.

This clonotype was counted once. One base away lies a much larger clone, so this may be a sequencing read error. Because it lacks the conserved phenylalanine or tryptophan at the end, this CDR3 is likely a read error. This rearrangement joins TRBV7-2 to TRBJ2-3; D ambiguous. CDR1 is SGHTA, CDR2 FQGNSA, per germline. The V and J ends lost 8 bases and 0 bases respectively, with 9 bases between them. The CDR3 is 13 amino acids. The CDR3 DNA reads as TGTGCCAGCGTACCCCCTAGCACAGATACGCAGTATTCT. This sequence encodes CASVPPSTDTQYS.

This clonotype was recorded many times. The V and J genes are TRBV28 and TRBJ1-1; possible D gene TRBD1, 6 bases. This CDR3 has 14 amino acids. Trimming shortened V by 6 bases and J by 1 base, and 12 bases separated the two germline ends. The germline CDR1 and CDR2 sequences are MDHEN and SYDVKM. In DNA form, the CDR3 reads TGTGCCAGCAGGGAGGACAGAACGAACACTGAAGCTTTCTTT. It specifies CASREDRTNTEAFF.

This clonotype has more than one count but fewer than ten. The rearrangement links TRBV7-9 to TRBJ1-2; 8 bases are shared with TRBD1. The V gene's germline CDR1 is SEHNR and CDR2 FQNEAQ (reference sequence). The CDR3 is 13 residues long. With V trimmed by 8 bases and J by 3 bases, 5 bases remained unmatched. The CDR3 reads CASVDRADYGYTF. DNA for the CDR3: TGTGCCAGCGTGGACAGGGCCGACTATGGCTACACCTTC.

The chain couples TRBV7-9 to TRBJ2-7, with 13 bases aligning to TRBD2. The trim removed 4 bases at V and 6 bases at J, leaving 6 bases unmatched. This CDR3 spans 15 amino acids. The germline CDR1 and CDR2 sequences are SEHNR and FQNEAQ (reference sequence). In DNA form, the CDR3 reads TGTGCCAGCAGCTACGGACTAGCGGGAGAGGGCGAGCAGTACTTC. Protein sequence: CASSYGLAGEGEQYF.

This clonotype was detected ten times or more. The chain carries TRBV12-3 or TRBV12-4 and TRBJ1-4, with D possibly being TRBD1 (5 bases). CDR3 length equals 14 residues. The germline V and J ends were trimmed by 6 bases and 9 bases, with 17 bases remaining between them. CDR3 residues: CASSLGSGRKKLFF. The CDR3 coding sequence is TGTGCCAGCAGCCTTGGGTCAGGGAGGAAAAAACTGTTTTTT.

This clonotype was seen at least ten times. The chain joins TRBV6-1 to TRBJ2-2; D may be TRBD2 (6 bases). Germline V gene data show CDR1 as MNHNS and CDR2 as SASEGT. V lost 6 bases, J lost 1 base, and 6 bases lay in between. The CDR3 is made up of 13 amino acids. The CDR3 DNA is TGTGCCAGCAGCGGGGGGAACACCGGGGAGCTGTTTTTT. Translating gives CASSGGNTGELFF.

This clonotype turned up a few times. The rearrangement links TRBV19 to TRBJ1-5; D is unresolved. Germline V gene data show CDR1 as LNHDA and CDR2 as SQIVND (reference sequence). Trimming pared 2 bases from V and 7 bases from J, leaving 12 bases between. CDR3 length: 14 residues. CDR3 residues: CASSIHADGQPQHF. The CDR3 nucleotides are TGTGCCAGTAGTATACATGCGGACGGACAGCCCCAGCATTTT.

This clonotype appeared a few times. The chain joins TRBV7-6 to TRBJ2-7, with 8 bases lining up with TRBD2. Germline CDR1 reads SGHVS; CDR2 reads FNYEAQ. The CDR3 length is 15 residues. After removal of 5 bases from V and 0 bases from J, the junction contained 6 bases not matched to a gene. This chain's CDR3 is CASSNSGVGSYEQYF. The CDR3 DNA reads TGTGCCAGCAGCAATAGCGGGGTGGGCTCCTACGAGCAGTACTTC.

CDR3 sequence (DNA): TGTGCCAGTAGTACCATACTAGGAGTGAGAAATGAGCAGTTCTTC. The encoded protein is CASSTILGVRNEQFF. The chain links TRBV19 to TRBJ2-1, with D maybe TRBD2 (5 bases). Per the germline V gene, CDR1 is LNHDA and CDR2 is SQIVND (reference sequence). Trimming pared 4 bases from V and 7 bases from J, leaving 17 bases between. CDR3 length: 15 amino acids.